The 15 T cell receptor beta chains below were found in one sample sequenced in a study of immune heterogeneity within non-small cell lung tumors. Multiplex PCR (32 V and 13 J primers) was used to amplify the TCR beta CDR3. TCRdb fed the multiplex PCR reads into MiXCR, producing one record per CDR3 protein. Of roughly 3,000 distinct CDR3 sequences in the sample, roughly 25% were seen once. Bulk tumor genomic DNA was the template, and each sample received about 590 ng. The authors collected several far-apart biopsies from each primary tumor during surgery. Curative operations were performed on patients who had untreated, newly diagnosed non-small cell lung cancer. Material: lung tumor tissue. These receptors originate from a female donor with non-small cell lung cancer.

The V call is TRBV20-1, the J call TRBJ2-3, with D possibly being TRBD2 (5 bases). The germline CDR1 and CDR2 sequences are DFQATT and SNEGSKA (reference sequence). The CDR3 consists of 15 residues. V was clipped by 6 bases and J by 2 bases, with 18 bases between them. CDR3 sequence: CSAMIIGIPTDTQYF. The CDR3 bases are TGCAGTGCCATGATTATCGGGATCCCCACAGATACGCAGTATTTT.

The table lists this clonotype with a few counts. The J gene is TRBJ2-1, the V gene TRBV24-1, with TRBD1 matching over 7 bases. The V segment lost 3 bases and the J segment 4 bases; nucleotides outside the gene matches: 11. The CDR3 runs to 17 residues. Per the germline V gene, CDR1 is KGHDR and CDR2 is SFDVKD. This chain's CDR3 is CATSDIAGTERYNEQFF. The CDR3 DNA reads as TGTGCCACCAGTGATATCGCCGGGACAGAGAGATACAATGAGCAGTTCTTC.

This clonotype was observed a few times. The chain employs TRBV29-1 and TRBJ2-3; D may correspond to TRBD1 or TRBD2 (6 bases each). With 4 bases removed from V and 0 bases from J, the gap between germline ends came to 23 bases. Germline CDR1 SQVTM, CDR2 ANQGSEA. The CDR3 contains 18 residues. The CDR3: CSVALLGGPTGSTDTQYF. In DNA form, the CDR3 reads TGCAGCGTTGCCCTACTCGGGGGACCGACAGGTAGCACAGATACGCAGTATTTT.

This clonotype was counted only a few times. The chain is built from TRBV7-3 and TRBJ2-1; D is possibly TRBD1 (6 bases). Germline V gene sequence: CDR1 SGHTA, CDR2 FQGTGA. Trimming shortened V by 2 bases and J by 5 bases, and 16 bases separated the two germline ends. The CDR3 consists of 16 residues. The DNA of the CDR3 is TGTGCCAGCAGCTTACGGTCCGGGACACCGAACAATGAGCAGTTCTTC. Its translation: CASSLRSGTPNNEQFF. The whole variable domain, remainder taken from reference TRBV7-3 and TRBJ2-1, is GAGVSQTPSNKVTEKGKYVELRCDPISGHTALYWYRQSLGQGPEFLIYFQGTGAADDSGLPNDRFFAVRPEGSVSTLKIQRTERGDSAVYLCASSLRSGTPNNEQFFGPGTRLTVL.

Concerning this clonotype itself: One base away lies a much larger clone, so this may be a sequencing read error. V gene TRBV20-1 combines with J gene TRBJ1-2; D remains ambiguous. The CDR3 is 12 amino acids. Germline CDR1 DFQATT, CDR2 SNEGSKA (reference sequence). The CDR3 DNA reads TGCAGTTCTAGAGATCGGGTCTATGGCTACACCTTC. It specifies CSSRDRVYGYTF.

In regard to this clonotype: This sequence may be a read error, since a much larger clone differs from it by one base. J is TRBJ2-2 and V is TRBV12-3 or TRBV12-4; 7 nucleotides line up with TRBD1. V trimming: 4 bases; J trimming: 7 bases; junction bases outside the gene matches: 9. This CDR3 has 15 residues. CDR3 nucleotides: TGTGCCAGCAGTTACCAAGAGGGGGCGCGCGGGGAGCTGTTTTTT. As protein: CASSYQEGARGELFF.

This chain's CDR3 is CASSSLDRGLVNYGYTF. The CDR3 nucleotides are TGTGCCAGCAGTTCTCTAGACAGGGGGCTTGTAAACTATGGCTACACCTTC. V gene TRBV28 combines with J gene TRBJ1-2; TRBD1 aligns across 10 bases. Germline-derived CDR1 and CDR2 are MDHEN and SYDVKM. Germline trimming cut 4 bases from V and 2 bases from J; bases unmatched to any gene: 10. The CDR3 sequence is 17 residues long.

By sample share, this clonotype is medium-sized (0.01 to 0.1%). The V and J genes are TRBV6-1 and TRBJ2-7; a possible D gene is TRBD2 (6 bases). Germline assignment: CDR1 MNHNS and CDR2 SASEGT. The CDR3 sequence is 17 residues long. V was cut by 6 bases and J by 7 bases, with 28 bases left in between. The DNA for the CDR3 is TGTGCCAGCAGCCCATTGACGACCCAGGGAGGAGAGGGGGAGCAGTACTTC. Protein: CASSPLTTQGGEGEQYF.

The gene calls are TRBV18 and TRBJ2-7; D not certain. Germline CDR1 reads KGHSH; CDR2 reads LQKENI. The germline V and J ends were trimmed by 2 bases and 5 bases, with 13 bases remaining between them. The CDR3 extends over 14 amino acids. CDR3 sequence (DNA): TGTGCCAGCTCACCAAGTCGGAGTCAAGACGAGCAGTACTTC. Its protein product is CASSPSRSQDEQYF. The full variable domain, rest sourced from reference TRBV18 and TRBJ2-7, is NAGVMQNPRHLVRRRGQEARLRCSPMKGHSHVYWYRQLPEEGLKFMVYLQKENIIDESGMPKERFSAEFPKEGPSILRIQQVVRGDSAAYFCASSPSRSQDEQYFGPGTRLTVT.

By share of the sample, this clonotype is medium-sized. CDR3 residues: CASSPGREGNQPQHF. CDR3 coding DNA: TGTGCCAGTAGTCCAGGGAGGGAGGGGAATCAGCCCCAGCATTTT. The rearrangement uses TRBV19 and TRBJ1-5; TRBD1 might be the D (5 bases). The CDR3 covers 15 residues. Germline CDR1 is LNHDA and CDR2 is SQIVND (reference sequence). V was trimmed by 5 bases and J by 4 bases, leaving 15 bases between them.

In DNA, the CDR3 is TGCAGTGCTAGAGGGGTAGGCAATGAGCAGTTCTTC. Its protein is CSARGVGNEQFF. The chain carries TRBV20-1 and TRBJ2-1; no definite D call. In germline, CDR1 is DFQATT, CDR2 SNEGSKA (reference sequence). There are 12 residues in the CDR3. V was trimmed by 1 base and J by 6 bases, leaving 7 bases between them.

CDR3: CASSQSRRAFF. In DNA, the CDR3 is TGTGCCAGCAGCCAATCCCGGAGAGCTTTCTTT. J is TRBJ1-1 and V is TRBV3-1, with D uncertain. Trimming took off 2 bases at V and 10 bases at J, with 8 bases between the two ends. The CDR3 covers 11 residues. Per the germline V gene, CDR1 is LGHDT and CDR2 is YNNKEL (reference sequence).

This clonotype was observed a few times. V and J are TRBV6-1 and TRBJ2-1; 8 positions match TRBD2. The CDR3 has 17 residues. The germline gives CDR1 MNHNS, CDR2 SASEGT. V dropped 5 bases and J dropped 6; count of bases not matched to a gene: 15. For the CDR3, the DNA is TGTGCCAGCAGTTCCCCCCGACCGGGACTAGTACGCAATGAGCAGTTCTTC. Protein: CASSSPRPGLVRNEQFF.

The DNA for the CDR3 is TGCAGTGCTAGAGATGGAGCAGGGGGCATGGATGAGCAGTACTTC. Translated, it gives CSARDGAGGMDEQYF. This chain uses TRBV20-1 with TRBJ2-7; 8 bases fit TRBD1. Germline loops: CDR1 DFQATT, CDR2 SNEGSKA (reference sequence). The V and J ends lost 0 bases and 7 bases, in that order; junction bases with no gene match: 11. The CDR3 totals 15 residues.

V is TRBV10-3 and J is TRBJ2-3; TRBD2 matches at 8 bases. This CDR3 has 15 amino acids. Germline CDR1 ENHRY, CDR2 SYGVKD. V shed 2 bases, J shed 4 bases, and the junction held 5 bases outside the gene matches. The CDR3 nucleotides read TGTGCCATCAGTGAGCCAGGGACTAGTTCAGATACGCAGTATTTT. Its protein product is CAISEPGTSSDTQYF.